The TCR beta chain described here comes from a study of T cells in women clearing cervical HPV infection. Across the study: Case blood was drawn a median about 150 days after lesion detection. HLA type stays a possible confounder, typing being limited. Findings of the study overall: Richness differences could reflect unmeasured T-cell content per sample. Effector/memory and HPV-specific T cells were not isolated, and association timing is unknown.

The assay was immunoSEQ multiplex PCR, and TCRdb's table has in-frame clones only and misses some. The sample is made up of about 22,000 clones, and the top ten hold 4% to 5.5% of it. With regard to this clone: Antigen: not known.

This receptor was taken from a woman between 18 and 75 years old with a cervical HPV16 infection that either progressed to CIN3+ or cleared (not recorded which). Sequences were obtained from blood buffy coat.

The CDR3 is CSVRGYSYYEQYF. CDR3 bases read: TGCAGCGTTCGAGGATACAGCTACTACGAG. The rearrangement links TRBV29-1 to TRBJ2-7; D is unresolved. The read ends 3 residues before the CDR3 terminus; that terminus is restored from the germline J gene. The V gene's germline CDR1 is SQVTM and CDR2 ANQGSEA. The V end was cut by 5 bases, the J end by 3 bases, with 14 bases between. The length of the CDR3 is 13 residues.